This TCR beta chain was captured by sequencing in a study of shared clonotypes between healthy human individuals. Profiling relied on immunoSEQ multiplex PCR, and the TCRdb table lists in-frame clones only, not all of them. The sample contains over 2 million clones, about 95% of which appear only once. The naive CD8 population came from CD45RO-negative cells selected for CCR7, without terminally differentiated effector memory CD45RA+ cells. The sequencing input was naive CD8+ T cells sorted from blood. This clonotype originated in a man younger than 35 in good health.

DNA of the CDR3: TGTGCCAGCAGTGAAGAGGGGGCCTACCCCTACGAGCAGTACTTC. It specifies CASSEEGAYPYEQYF. This rearrangement joins TRBV2 to TRBJ2-7; the match to TRBD1 covers 7 bases. The germline CDR1 and CDR2 sequences are SNHLY and FYNNEI. The CDR3 loop spans 15 amino acids. Losses at the gene ends were 1 base for V and 2 bases for J; bases not matched to a gene: 5.